One and the same sample provided the 13 T cell receptor beta chains below, sequenced in a study of cytomegalovirus exposure and HLA in healthy donors. Primers: 60 Vbeta forward and 13 Jbeta reverse. Clones were sequenced by immunoSEQ multiplex PCR, and TCRdb holds only the in-frame ones, with some missing. This sample has 95,000 to 150,000 clones; around 82% occur once, and the top ten carry approximately 3.8%. The sample consisted of PBMCs. The receptors shown here come from a woman aged 40 to 50 in good health and CMV-seropositive.

The V call is TRBV28, the J call TRBJ2-5, with D possibly TRBD1 on 6 matching bases. CDR3 length equals 16 residues. Germline V CDR1 and CDR2: MDHEN, SYDVKM. The V end was cut by 4 bases, the J end by 1 base, with 16 bases between. The DNA for the CDR3 is TGTGCCAGCAGTTCGATGGACAGCTCCCGCCAAGAGACCCAGTACTTC. It yields the protein CASSSMDSSRQETQYF.

The table lists this clone with a few counts. V and J are TRBV6-1 and TRBJ1-2, with D possibly TRBD1 on 6 matching bases. The CDR3 consists of 12 residues. Trimming removed 6 bases at V and 7 bases at J, with 12 bases between. Germline V lookup: CDR1 MNHNS, CDR2 SASEGT. The CDR3 nucleotides are TGTGCCAGCAGACAGGGATTAGGTGGCTACACCTTC. It specifies CASRQGLGGYTF.

The chain employs TRBV25-1 and TRBJ2-7; 9 positions match TRBD2. V shed 3 bases, J shed 6 bases, and the junction held 9 bases outside the gene matches. The germline gives CDR1 MGHDK, CDR2 SYGVNS. The CDR3 loop spans 15 amino acids. The CDR3 nucleotides read TGTGCCAGCAGTGATCGGGGTAGCGGGAGCTCCGAGCAGTACTTC. Translated: CASSDRGSGSSEQYF.

The V call is TRBV5-1, the J call TRBJ2-6; TRBD1 is a possible D gene (6 bases). Germline V lookup: CDR1 SGHRS, CDR2 YFSETQ. This CDR3 has 14 amino acids. Trimming removed 7 bases at V and 0 bases at J, with 8 bases between. CDR3 residues: CASADSSGANVLTF. The CDR3 DNA follows: TGCGCCAGCGCGGACAGCTCTGGGGCCAACGTCCTGACTTTC. The full variable domain, in which reference TRBV5-1 and TRBJ2-6 provide the parts outside the CDR3, is KAGVTQTPRYLIKTRGQQVTLSCSPISGHRSVSWYQQTPGQGLQFLFEYFSETQRNKGNFPGRFSGRQFSNSRSEMNVSTLELGDSALYLCASADSSGANVLTFGAGSRLTVL.

This chain links TRBV2 with TRBJ1-1; no clear D. Between the trimmed V and J ends, which lost 2 bases and 10 bases, there was a span of 11 bases. This CDR3 is built from 12 residues. Germline V lookup: CDR1 SNHLY, CDR2 FYNNEI. The chain's CDR3 is CASSESGGGAFF. In DNA form, the CDR3 reads TGTGCCAGCAGTGAAAGTGGCGGAGGAGCTTTCTTT. Full variable domain (remainder filled in from reference TRBV2 and TRBJ1-1): EPEVTQTPSHQVTQMGQEVILRCVPISNHLYFYWYRQILGQKVEFLVSFYNNEISEKSEIFDDQFSVERPDGSNFTLKIRSTKLEDSAMYFCASSESGGGAFFGQGTRLTVV.

The chain carries TRBV7-9 and TRBJ2-1; weak D call: TRBD1 (5 bases). The CDR3 has 16 residues. Trimming removed 5 bases from V and 7 bases from J, with 21 bases in between. From germline, CDR1 is SEHNR and CDR2 FQNEAQ (reference sequence). CDR3 amino acids: CASSHPGAKGNNEQFF. The CDR3 region has the DNA TGTGCCAGCAGCCACCCCGGCGCAAAGGGGAATAATGAGCAGTTCTTC.

The gene calls are TRBV6-4 and TRBJ2-3; 14 bases match TRBD2. Germline CDR1 is MRHNA and CDR2 is SNTAGT. The CDR3 contains 20 residues. With 8 bases clipped from V and 1 base from J, the junction kept 17 bases outside the gene matches. The CDR3 region has the DNA TGTGCCAGCCAAACACCGGGACTAGCGGGAGTCTTTGACGGCACAGATACGCAGTATTTT. It translates to CASQTPGLAGVFDGTDTQYF.

The chain links TRBV9 to TRBJ2-1; 11 nucleotides line up with TRBD2. This CDR3 contains 16 residues. J lost 6 bases, V lost 0 bases, and 5 bases had no gene match. Germline V CDR1 and CDR2: SGDLS, YYNGEE. The CDR3 reads CASSVALLAGVNEQFF. CDR3 sequence (DNA): TGTGCCAGCAGCGTAGCCTTACTAGCGGGAGTCAATGAGCAGTTCTTC.

This clone was picked up a small number of times. V and J are TRBV9 and TRBJ1-1; D call uncertain. The CDR3 consists of 14 residues. Germline V lookup: CDR1 SGDLS, CDR2 YYNGEE. V was trimmed by 3 bases and J by 6 bases, leaving 15 bases between them. The CDR3 nucleotides are TGTGCCAGCAGCGACGTGGTTGGCCACCCTGAAGCTTTCTTT. The encoded protein is CASSDVVGHPEAFF.

The chain recombines TRBV7-9 with TRBJ1-6; TRBD1 is a possible D gene (5 bases). Trimming removed 7 bases at V and 9 bases at J, with 10 bases between. This CDR3 contains 12 residues. Germline lookup yields CDR1 SEHNR and CDR2 FQNEAQ (reference sequence). CDR3 protein: CASTNGGSPLHF. CDR3 nucleotides: TGTGCCAGCACCAACGGGGGTTCACCCCTCCACTTT.

The chain carries TRBV5-6 and TRBJ1-1; 7 nucleotides line up with TRBD1. Germline lookup yields CDR1 SGHDT and CDR2 YYEEEE. With 3 bases clipped from V and 3 bases from J, the junction kept 11 bases outside the gene matches. CDR3 size: 16 residues. The CDR3 nucleotides read TGTGCCAGCAGCTACTTAGGGGGCGCGGGGTACACTGAAGCTTTCTTT. It yields the protein CASSYLGGAGYTEAFF.

V gene TRBV5-5 combines with J gene TRBJ2-7, with TRBD1 matching over 9 bases. The CDR3 is 14 residues long. V was clipped by 4 bases and J by 4 bases; unmatched bases: 6. Germline values: CDR1 SGHKS, CDR2 YYEKEE (reference sequence). CDR3 residues: CASSLTGGEYEQYF. CDR3 DNA: TGTGCCAGCAGCCTAACAGGGGGCGAATACGAGCAGTACTTC.

This clone turned up a few times. The chain combines TRBV6-4 with TRBJ2-6; TRBD1 is a possible D gene (5 bases). From germline, CDR1 is MRHNA and CDR2 SNTAGT. The CDR3 is made up of 15 amino acids. The germline V and J ends were trimmed by 5 bases and 4 bases, with 12 bases remaining between them. The CDR3 DNA reads TGTGCCAGCAGTCAGGGAAGCTCAGGGGCCAACGTCCTGACTTTC. It is translated as CASSQGSSGANVLTF.